This TCR beta chain was identified during a study of blood T cells in healthy people across ages. Total RNA extracted from each sample amounted to at least 5 micrograms. About this clonotype itself: Its antigen remains unidentified.

Whole-study findings and limits: PBMC samples, being unsorted, prevented any conclusive comparison of naive and antigen-experienced cells.

Alongside a J-beta primer mix, a sample-barcoded 5' primer served in a second PCR lasting roughly 7 to 11 cycles. TCRdb re-called the 5' RACE reads with MiXCR, one entry per CDR3 protein. Of 790,000 or so distinct CDR3 sequences listed, roughly three fifths are singletons. Trimming cost V 5 bases and J 2 bases, with 12 bases left between them. The CDR3 sequence is 14 residues long. Germline CDR1 SGHRS, CDR2 YFSETQ. The specimen was blood. The chain uses TRBV5-1 and TRBJ2-3; D might be TRBD1 or TRBD2, each matching 5 bases. The receptor was derived from a middle-aged man in good health. Here the CDR3 reads CASRTGPTTDTQYF. For the CDR3, the DNA is TGCGCCAGCAGGACGGGACCCACCACAGATACGCAGTATTTT.